Following are 28 T cell receptor beta chains from one sample sequenced in a study of blood T cell repertoires in COVID-19. The data were produced by immunoSEQ multiplex PCR, yet TCRdb's version contains in-frame clones alone and is incomplete. The table records tens of thousands of clones, roughly 87% of them present only once. Sequenced input: peripheral blood. The receptors stem from a woman in her fifties or sixties with active COVID-19.

This chain uses TRBV7-2 with TRBJ2-6, with TRBD1 identical over 11 bases. The CDR3 extends over 18 amino acids. CDR1 is SGHTA and CDR2 is FQGNSA in the germline V gene. V lost 2 bases and J lost 1; bases outside the gene matches: 4. The CDR3 DNA reads as TGTGCCAGCAGCTTAACGGGACAGGGGGTTTCTGGGGCCAACGTCCTGACTTTC. Translation gives CASSLTGQGVSGANVLTF.

The rearrangement joins TRBV28 to TRBJ2-3; 7 bases align to TRBD1. CDR1 and CDR2 from the germline V gene are MDHEN and SYDVKM. The CDR3 runs to 16 residues. Trimming cost V 6 bases and J 7 bases; bases outside gene matches: 16. CDR3 amino acids: CASSAPSIEGQYTQYF. The DNA of the CDR3 is TGTGCCAGCAGCGCCCCCTCGATAGAGGGACAGTATACGCAGTATTTT.

The chain recombines TRBV5-1 with TRBJ2-5, with 11 bases identical to TRBD2. Germline V lookup: CDR1 SGHRS, CDR2 YFSETQ. Losses at the gene ends were 3 bases for V and 1 base for J; bases not matched to a gene: 5. This CDR3 is built from 16 residues. The CDR3 nucleotides read TGCGCCAGCAGCTCGGGGGGACTAGCGGTCCAAGAGACCCAGTACTTC. Translated, it gives CASSSGGLAVQETQYF.

This clone has just a few counts. The chain recombines TRBV18 with TRBJ2-1; D perhaps matches TRBD2 (5 bases). The CDR3 is made up of 13 amino acids. CDR1 and CDR2 (germline): KGHSH, LQKENI. The germline V and J ends were trimmed by 2 bases and 7 bases, with 9 bases remaining between them. CDR3 in amino acids: CASSPSPGNEQFF. In DNA form, the CDR3 reads TGTGCCAGCTCACCAAGTCCGGGAAATGAGCAGTTCTTC.

This clone has just one count. The CDR3: CASSQTGEQFF. DNA of the CDR3: TGCGCCAGCAGCCAGACAGGTGAGCAGTTCTTC. The chain employs TRBV4-1 and TRBJ2-1, with TRBD1 as a possible D gene (6 bases). Trimming stripped 3 bases from V and 9 bases from J, with 6 bases between. Germline V gene lookup returns CDR1 MGHRA and CDR2 YSYEKL. The CDR3 has 11 residues.

This clone showed up just a few times. V and J are TRBV3-1 (or the pseudogene TRBV3-2) and TRBJ2-7; tentative D call: TRBD2 (5 bases). The germline V gene encodes CDR1 LGHDT and CDR2 YNNKEL (reference sequence). V was trimmed by 1 base and J by 6 bases, leaving 7 bases between them. This CDR3 spans 12 amino acids. CDR3 region: CASSQAGIEQYF. The DNA for the CDR3 is TGTGCCAGCAGCCAAGCCGGGATCGAGCAGTACTTC.

The V call is TRBV30, the J call TRBJ1-2, with TRBD1 matching over 9 bases. This CDR3 has 14 amino acids. V gave up 3 bases and J gave up 4 bases; unmatched junction bases: 6. Germline V lookup: CDR1 GTSNPN, CDR2 SVGIG (reference sequence). The CDR3 DNA follows: TGTGCCTGGAGCCCCGGGACAGGGAGCTATGGCTACACCTTC. It specifies CAWSPGTGSYGYTF. Filled out from reference TRBV30 and TRBJ1-2, the complete variable domain reads SQTIHQWPATLVQPVGSPLSLECTVEGTSNPNLYWYRQAAGRGLQLLFYSVGIGQISSEVPQNLSASRPQDRQFILSSKKLLLSDSGFYLCAWSPGTGSYGYTFGSGTRLTVV.

The chain recombines TRBV29-1 with TRBJ2-3, with 7 nucleotides matching TRBD2. In germline, CDR1 is SQVTM, CDR2 ANQGSEA. CDR3 size: 13 residues. Germline trimming cut 7 bases from V and 4 bases from J; bases unmatched to any gene: 8. CDR3 DNA sequence: TGCAGCGCCAAGGCGGGAGTGGCAGATACGCAGTATTTT. The encoded protein is CSAKAGVADTQYF.

The sample holds one count of this clone. The chain uses TRBV3-1 (or the pseudogene TRBV3-2) and TRBJ2-5, with 12 nucleotides matching TRBD2. The germline gives CDR1 LGHDT, CDR2 YNNKEL (reference sequence). The CDR3 is 19 amino acids. V lost 0 bases to trimming and J lost 2 bases; unmatched junction nucleotides: 10. The DNA of the CDR3 is TGTGCCAGCAGCCAAGATAGGGGGCTAGCGGGAGGGCCGCAAGAGACCCAGTACTTC. Translating it yields CASSQDRGLAGGPQETQYF.

The chain recombines TRBV30 with TRBJ1-5, with a possible D match to TRBD1 (5 bases). CDR1 and CDR2 (germline): GTSNPN, SVGIG (reference sequence). V dropped 4 bases and J dropped 1 base, with 14 bases sitting between them. The CDR3 contains 15 residues. CDR3: CAWKYPGMSNQPQHF. The CDR3, as DNA: TGTGCCTGGAAATATCCAGGGATGAGCAATCAGCCCCAGCATTTT.

This clone was seen a single time. V usage is TRBV12-3 or TRBV12-4 and J usage is TRBJ1-2, with D uncertain. The CDR3 length is 12 residues. Deletions cut 3 bases from V and 6 bases from J, with 8 bases between. This CDR3 is CASSFDGDGYTF. The CDR3, as DNA: TGTGCCAGCAGTTTTGACGGAGATGGCTACACCTTC.

The chain employs TRBV10-1 and TRBJ2-2, with no clear D. V gave up 3 bases and J gave up 5 bases, with 7 bases separating them. Germline CDR1 is WNHNN and CDR2 is SYGVQD (reference sequence). The CDR3 has 13 residues. The CDR3 coding sequence is TGCGCCAGCAGTGATAGTGTGACCGGGGAGCTGTTTTTT. Encoded protein: CASSDSVTGELFF.

The chain combines TRBV9 with TRBJ2-1; maybe TRBD2 (5 bases). V shed 0 bases and J shed 1 base, with 11 bases lying between them. CDR1 is SGDLS, CDR2 YYNGEE, per germline. This CDR3 has 16 residues. CDR3 protein: CASSVDSDGSYNEQFF. Here the CDR3 DNA reads TGTGCCAGCAGCGTAGATAGCGATGGGTCCTACAATGAGCAGTTCTTC.

The gene calls are TRBV5-8 and TRBJ2-1; D might be TRBD2 (6 bases). This CDR3 has 16 residues. Between the trimmed V and J ends, which lost 1 base and 7 bases, there was a span of 18 bases. Germline V gene sequence: CDR1 SGHTS, CDR2 YDEGEE. The CDR3 DNA is TGTGCCAGCAGCTTGATCCCGAGGAGGGTCGGGAATGAGCAGTTCTTC. It specifies CASSLIPRRVGNEQFF.

The chain couples TRBV7-6 to TRBJ2-3; possible D gene TRBD2, 6 bases. Germline loops: CDR1 SGHVS, CDR2 FNYEAQ. Trimming cost V 4 bases and J 2 bases, with 16 bases left between them. CDR3 length: 16 amino acids. The CDR3 is CASSSGRPFFTDTQYF. The CDR3 DNA follows: TGTGCCAGCAGCTCTGGGAGGCCTTTTTTCACAGATACGCAGTATTTT.

The CDR3 loop is CASSPQWDTSAAEQYF. For the CDR3, the DNA is TGTGCCAGCTCACCACAATGGGACACCTCAGCAGCCGAGCAGTACTTC. The chain has TRBV18 and TRBJ2-7; a weak D match, TRBD1 (6 bases). Between the trimmed V and J ends, which lost 1 base and 6 bases, there was a span of 19 bases. The CDR3 is 16 amino acids. Germline assignment: CDR1 KGHSH and CDR2 LQKENI.

The rearrangement uses TRBV18 and TRBJ2-2; D unclear. The germline CDR1 and CDR2 sequences are KGHSH and LQKENI. CDR3 length equals 14 residues. The V and J ends lost 2 bases and 1 base respectively, with 5 bases between them. Here the CDR3 reads CASSPSGNTGELFF. The CDR3 coding sequence is TGTGCCAGCTCACCATCAGGGAACACCGGGGAGCTGTTTTTT.

This clone was detected once. The chain couples TRBV10-2 to TRBJ2-7, with 10 bases fitting TRBD2. CDR3 length: 18 residues. From germline, CDR1 is WSHSY and CDR2 SAAADI. With V trimmed by 0 bases and J by 7 bases, 15 bases remained unmatched. CDR3 nucleotides: TGCGCCAGCAGTGAGTCGATTCTTAAGCCTAGCGGGAGTAAGGAGCAGTACTTC. Its protein product is CASSESILKPSGSKEQYF.

The rearrangement uses TRBV28 and TRBJ1-5; D is possibly TRBD1 (6 bases). Germline V gene sequence: CDR1 MDHEN, CDR2 SYDVKM. V was cut by 6 bases and J by 5 bases, with 17 bases left in between. The CDR3 runs 15 residues. The CDR3 bases are TGTGCCAGCAGCCCGCCTCAGGGGATGTATCAGCCCCAGCATTTT. Translation gives CASSPPQGMYQPQHF.

The chain recombines TRBV21-1 with TRBJ1-5; the table assigns TRBD1, which was not confirmed against the DNA. TRBV21-1 is deemed a pseudogene. The CDR3 spans 17 residues. This CDR3 reads CASSKCPNSDFDQPQHF. CDR3 sequence (DNA): TGTGCCAGCAGCAAATGCCCAAACAGTGATTTTGATCAGCCCCAGCATTTT.

This clone was detected only once. The chain uses TRBV5-1 and TRBJ2-2; D might be TRBD2 (6 bases). This CDR3 is 15 amino acids long. The V and J ends lost 3 bases and 5 bases respectively, with 14 bases between them. Germline assignment: CDR1 SGHRS and CDR2 YFSETQ. The CDR3 region has the DNA TGCGCCAGCAGCTCCCATCAGCGGGTGACCGGGGAGCTGTTTTTT. It translates to CASSSHQRVTGELFF.

The genes are TRBV6-2 or TRBV6-3 and TRBJ2-1, with TRBD2 matching 15 bases. Trimming at V came to 5 bases and at J to 10 bases, leaving 9 bases not matched to a gene. CDR1 and CDR2 from the germline V gene are MNHEY and SVGEGT. The length of the CDR3 is 16 residues. The CDR3: CASSNGLAGGVWEQFF. The CDR3 region has the DNA TGTGCCAGCAGTAACGGACTAGCGGGAGGGGTATGGGAGCAGTTCTTC.

V usage is TRBV24-1 and J usage is TRBJ2-1; 9 nucleotides align to TRBD2. V was pared by 2 bases and J by 0 bases, with 4 bases of the junction left unmatched. Per the germline V gene, CDR1 is KGHDR and CDR2 is SFDVKD. The CDR3 contains 17 residues. CDR3 sequence reads: CATSDSSSGGSYNEQFF. The CDR3 DNA reads TGTGCCACCAGTGATTCGAGTAGCGGGGGCTCCTACAATGAGCAGTTCTTC.

The chain is built from TRBV14 and TRBJ1-1; tentatively, D is TRBD1 (5 bases). The CDR3 runs to 14 residues. Between the trimmed V and J ends, which lost 4 bases and 5 bases, there was a span of 14 bases. Germline CDR1 reads SGHDN; CDR2 reads FVKESK. CDR3 in amino acids: CASSPLGRGTEAFF. CDR3 nucleotide sequence: TGTGCCAGCAGCCCCCTAGGGCGGGGGACTGAAGCTTTCTTT.

The rearrangement uses TRBV7-3 and TRBJ2-1; D call uncertain. Trimming stripped 1 base from V and 6 bases from J, with 10 bases between. This CDR3 comprises 14 residues. Germline values: CDR1 SGHTA, CDR2 FQGTGA. The CDR3 DNA sequence: TGTGCCAGCAGCTTAAGGTGGGCTGGCAATGAGCAGTTCTTC. Translated: CASSLRWAGNEQFF.

This chain links TRBV28 with TRBJ2-2, with no clear D. With 6 bases removed from V and 6 bases from J, the gap between germline ends came to 8 bases. CDR1 and CDR2 from the germline V gene are MDHEN and SYDVKM. The length of the CDR3 is 12 residues. The CDR3: CASRRRAGELFF. CDR3 bases: TGTGCCAGCAGGCGCCGGGCCGGGGAGCTGTTTTTT.

The CDR3 coding sequence is TGTGCCAGCAGTGTCCTCGGGGGGACCAGAAGCTCCTACGAGCAGTACTTC. Translating it yields CASSVLGGTRSSYEQYF. The chain couples TRBV6-1 to TRBJ2-7, with 7 bases lining up with TRBD2. The CDR3 contains 17 residues. V gave up 4 bases and J gave up 0 bases; unmatched junction bases: 12. Germline lookup yields CDR1 MNHNS and CDR2 SASEGT.

The J gene is TRBJ2-7, the V gene TRBV19; 7 bases agree with TRBD2. CDR3 length: 13 amino acids. The ends lost 0 bases at V and 5 bases at J; junction bases unmatched: 1. CDR1 is LNHDA and CDR2 is SQIVND in the germline V gene (reference sequence). The DNA of the CDR3 is TGTGCCAGTAGTATAGATCGGGGGGACGAGCAGTACTTC. This encodes CASSIDRGDEQYF. The full variable domain, with the rest looked up from reference TRBV19 and TRBJ2-7, is DGGITQSPKYLFRKEGQNVTLSCEQNLNHDAMYWYRQDPGQGLRLIYYSQIVNDFQKGDIAEGYSVSREKKESFPLTVTSAQKNPTAFYLCASSIDRGDEQYFGPGTRLTVT.